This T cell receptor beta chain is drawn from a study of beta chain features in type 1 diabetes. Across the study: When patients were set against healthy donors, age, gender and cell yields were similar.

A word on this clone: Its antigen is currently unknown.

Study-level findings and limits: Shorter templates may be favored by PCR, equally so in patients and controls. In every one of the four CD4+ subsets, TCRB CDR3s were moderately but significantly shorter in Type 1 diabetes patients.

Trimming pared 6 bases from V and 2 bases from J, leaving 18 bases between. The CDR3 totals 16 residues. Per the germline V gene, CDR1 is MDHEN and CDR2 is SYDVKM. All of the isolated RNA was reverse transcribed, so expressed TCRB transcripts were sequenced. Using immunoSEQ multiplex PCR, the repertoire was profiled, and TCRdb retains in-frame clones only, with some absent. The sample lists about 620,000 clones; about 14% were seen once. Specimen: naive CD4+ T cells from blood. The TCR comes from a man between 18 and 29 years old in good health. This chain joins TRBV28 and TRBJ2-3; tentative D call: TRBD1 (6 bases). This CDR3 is CASSRGQTVITDTQYF. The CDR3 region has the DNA TGTGCCAGCAGCCGGGGACAAACTGTCATCACAGATACGCAGTATTTT.